These T cell receptor beta chains were read from a single sample in a study of T cell responses to AZD1222 COVID-19 vaccine. Assay used: immunoSEQ multiplex PCR; TCRdb lists only in-frame clones, some missing. The sample records around 130,000 clones, 94% being singletons. This sample comprised peripheral blood, obtained on day 0 of AZD1222 vaccination. The receptors come from an adult in good health. The CDR3 runs from the conserved cysteine through the conserved F or W. Clone size is not always given. Where it is, it says once, few, many or a class for expanded clones.

abundance: once; v_gene: TRBV5-5; j_gene: TRBJ2-5; len: 14; CDR3aa: CASSPGHGQETQYF
abundance: .; v_gene: TRBV5-6; j_gene: TRBJ2-7; len: 12; CDR3aa: CASSLLPYEQYF
abundance: .; v_gene: TRBV7-6; j_gene: TRBJ2-2; len: 15; CDR3aa: CASSHGTENTGELFF
abundance: .; v_gene: TRBV5-1; j_gene: TRBJ2-3; len: 12; CDR3aa: CASAVSLDTQYF
abundance: once; v_gene: TRBV6-2/TRBV6-3; j_gene: TRBJ1-5; len: 16; CDR3aa: CASSLTTGKLGLPQHF
abundance: .; v_gene: TRBV10-3; j_gene: TRBJ2-7; len: 15; CDR3aa: CAISESQGASHEQYF
abundance: .; v_gene: TRBV7-8; j_gene: TRBJ1-3; len: 13; CDR3aa: CASSLGPTNTIYF
abundance: .; v_gene: TRBV4-3; j_gene: TRBJ2-1; len: 16; CDR3aa: CASSQAAGTLTDEQFF
abundance: .; v_gene: TRBV6-5; j_gene: TRBJ2-1; len: 14; CDR3aa: CASHQGSKYNEQFF
abundance: .; v_gene: TRBV27; j_gene: TRBJ1-2; len: 15; CDR3aa: CASSSGTTANYGYTF
abundance: .; v_gene: TRBV3-1/TRBV3-2; j_gene: TRBJ1-4; len: 17; CDR3aa: CASSLPGQGATNEKLFF
abundance: .; v_gene: TRBV6-5; j_gene: TRBJ2-3; len: 15; CDR3aa: CASSPDRGRSDTQYF
abundance: .; v_gene: TRBV7-8; j_gene: TRBJ2-1; len: 8; CDR3aa: CASSFRFF
abundance: .; v_gene: TRBV11-2; j_gene: TRBJ2-1; len: 14; CDR3aa: CASSSRGNYNEQFF
abundance: .; v_gene: TRBV27; j_gene: TRBJ1-3; len: 13; CDR3aa: CATGEGAGNTIYF
abundance: .; v_gene: TRBV19; j_gene: TRBJ2-2; len: 15; CDR3aa: CASSSRQGNTGELFF
abundance: .; v_gene: TRBV7-3; j_gene: TRBJ2-5; len: 14; CDR3aa: CASSLGAEGETQYF
abundance: .; v_gene: TRBV6-2/TRBV6-3; j_gene: TRBJ2-7; len: 12; CDR3aa: CASSYSPYEQYF
abundance: .; v_gene: TRBV5-4; j_gene: TRBJ1-2; len: 15; CDR3aa: CASSSRTGADYGYTF
abundance: .; v_gene: TRBV6-2/TRBV6-3; j_gene: TRBJ2-1; len: 12; CDR3aa: CASSYPYNEQFF
abundance: .; v_gene: TRBV20-1; j_gene: TRBJ2-7; len: 11; CDR3aa: CSARERGEQYF
abundance: .; v_gene: TRBV14; j_gene: TRBJ2-3; len: 15; CDR3aa: CASSRLAGPTDTQYF
abundance: .; v_gene: TRBV19; j_gene: TRBJ2-7; len: 15; CDR3aa: CASSVEAGGGYEQYF
abundance: once; v_gene: TRBV7-8; j_gene: TRBJ2-7; len: 14; CDR3aa: CASSFDNIGNEQYF
abundance: .; v_gene: TRBV3-1/TRBV3-2; j_gene: TRBJ2-1; len: 17; CDR3aa: CASSPLLSSGSYNEQFF
abundance: .; v_gene: TRBV2; j_gene: TRBJ1-1; len: 14; CDR3aa: CASSPQALNTEAFF
abundance: once; v_gene: TRBV29-1; j_gene: TRBJ1-5; len: 14; CDR3aa: CSVVWGQGNQPQHF
abundance: .; v_gene: TRBV11-2; j_gene: TRBJ2-7; len: 15; CDR3aa: CASRATSGSRYEQYF
abundance: .; v_gene: TRBV18; j_gene: TRBJ2-3; len: 20; CDR3aa: CASSPPVFSKGEESTDTQYF